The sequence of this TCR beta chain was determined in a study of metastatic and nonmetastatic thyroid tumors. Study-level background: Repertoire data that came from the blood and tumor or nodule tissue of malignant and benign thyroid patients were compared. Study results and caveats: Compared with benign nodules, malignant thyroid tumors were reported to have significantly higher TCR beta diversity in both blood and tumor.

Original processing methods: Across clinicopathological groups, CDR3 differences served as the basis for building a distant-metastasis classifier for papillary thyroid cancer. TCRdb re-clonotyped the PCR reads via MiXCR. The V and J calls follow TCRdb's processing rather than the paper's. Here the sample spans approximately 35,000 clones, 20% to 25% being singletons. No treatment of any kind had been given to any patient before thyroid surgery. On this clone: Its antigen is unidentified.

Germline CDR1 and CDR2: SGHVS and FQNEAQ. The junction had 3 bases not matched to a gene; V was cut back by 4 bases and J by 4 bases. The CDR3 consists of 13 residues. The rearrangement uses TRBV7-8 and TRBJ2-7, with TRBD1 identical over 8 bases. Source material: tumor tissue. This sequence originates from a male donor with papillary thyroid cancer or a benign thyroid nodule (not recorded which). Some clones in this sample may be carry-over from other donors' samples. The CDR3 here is CASSSYRGYEQYF. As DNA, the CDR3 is TGTGCCAGCAGCTCTTACAGGGGGTACGAGCAGTACTTC.